This T cell receptor beta chain was found in a study of cytomegalovirus exposure and HLA in healthy donors (dated by TCRdb to about 2017). Regarding the research as a whole: According to an earlier analysis of 587 of the donors, about 190 million T cells yielded 120 million or so unique TCR beta sequences and 276 Gb of sequence data. An early release covering around 630 HLA-typed donors comprised about 300 gigabases of sequencing data and 65 million to 100 million unique TCR sequences. Among the roughly 390 genotyped donors, roughly 80% belonged to the genetic ancestry cluster associated with self-reported Caucasian donors. The study was designed to test whether signatures of past pathogen exposure could be identified by cataloging public T cell receptors. The study profiled the T cell repertoires of under 850 subjects by immunosequencing and related them to cytomegalovirus serostatus. A separate validation cohort of approximately 120 different subjects was used in addition to the roughly 700-subject first cohort. The study combined high-throughput TCR immunosequencing, statistical association of individual TCRs with disease status, and machine learning to predict cytomegalovirus infection status. A later analysis re-examined previously published TCR beta repertoires from 610 or so donors and added high-resolution HLA genotyping to investigate patterns of TCR occurrence. Rather than drawing on any new phenotypic data, the later analysis identified candidate immune exposures from TCR beta sequences and the way those sequences occurred across donors. An earlier analysis of nearly 600 of the donors applied high-throughput TCR beta sequencing to assess whether each TCR beta V gene segment acted as functional or pseudogenic. Donor age, sex, ethnicity and CMV serostatus were compiled together with the repertoire data. Genome-wide SNP genotypes for about 65% of the 666 donors were used in a later genetic analysis, which treated that subset as a discovery cohort. All discovery cohort repertoires had been generated on a single sequencing platform. HLA typing covered class I and class II loci at four-digit resolution. Typing coverage differed by locus: A, B, C, DRB1 and DQB1 were typed in about 629-630 donors, DQA1 in about 500, DPA1 in around 600, and DPB1 in 400 to 480. Because of strong linkage in the cohort, a handful of DR-DQ haplotypes were treated as single units for association and clustering. On average, about 240,000 unique TCR beta nucleotide sequences were sequenced per donor among some 420 genotyped donors of the cohort, with approximately 18% of those sequences being non-productive. Here is what the overall study found, with its caveats: Most TCR sequences were seen in very few donors, while some public TCRs were found in many individuals. In the study, 150 to 200 TCR beta chains were listed as associated with cytomegalovirus. Several of the top co-occurrence clusters appeared to be linked to parvovirus B19, influenza, CMV and Epstein-Barr virus, according to a later analysis. A further reported finding was that TCR beta sequences accurately predicted the HLA-A and HLA-B alleles for most subjects in the first cohort. The cohort was sequenced for TCR beta chains only, and without alpha or paired-chain data the features that could be detected were limited. Because counts were too low, around 17 rarely observed V segments, including chromosome 9 orphons, were left out of the earlier analysis of 587 of the donors. In a later analysis, HLA-associated TCR beta chains were found to be more clonally expanded and to have lower generation probabilities than equally common non-associated chains. According to the authors, the approach could potentially be generalized to other disease states and immunological phenotypes. In a later analysis, TCR association rates were found to vary across HLA loci, with the most associated TCRs seen for DRB1 alleles and the fewest for HLA-C alleles. Compared with the roughly 720-donor mean, donors in an Asian-associated ancestry cluster had fewer N-insertions in productive TCRs, according to a later genetic analysis. In an earlier analysis of 500 to 650 of the donors, most TCR beta V segments appeared in productive rearrangements about 87% or about 30% of the time, broadly matching IMGT annotations. A later analysis found that most CMV-associated TCR beta chains appeared HLA-restricted, with HLA associations seemingly driven largely by CMV exposure. Sequencing depth was assumed to be roughly uniform across donors in the presence/absence analyses, though that assumption may not hold. V-gene and J-gene trimming of TCR beta chains was associated with a missense DCLRE1C variant in a later genetic analysis, and the association was replicated in an independent cohort. Linkage disequilibrium might explain the correlated functional status among segregating V segments, but an unknown experimental factor could not be excluded. A few of the identified cytomegalovirus-associated TCR beta chains were confirmed in vitro to be specific for cytomegalovirus antigens. At a false discovery rate of 0.05, a later analysis linked 16,951 TCR beta sequences to specific HLA alleles. A cluster of highly shared sequence variants was judged likely to be a technical artifact of the sequencing pipeline. The classifier was reported to diagnose cytomegalovirus status with high specificity and sensitivity in both the original cohort and the validation cohort. HLA typing was unavailable for some donors at each locus, so association tests used only the typed subset. For the cohort, immune exposure information was limited to CMV serostatus. Assigning TCR associations to individual alleles was difficult when HLA alleles, especially DR and DQ, strongly co-occurred.

The library relied on the immunoSEQ multiplex PCR assay. The multiplex PCR relied on a mix of 60 forward primers for TCR Vbeta segments and 13 reverse primers for TCR Jbeta segments. Amplification of the CDR3 region of rearranged TCR beta genes was performed with a multiplex PCR assay on genomic DNA. The amplified TCR beta libraries were sequenced on the Illumina HiSeq System as 87-base-pair reads. From the authors' description of their analysis: A later analysis counted about 80 million unique TCR beta chains across the 650 to 700 repertoires, and some 11 million of these chains were shared by at least two donors. Raw reads were error-corrected and collapsed into unique sequences by a nearest-neighbor algorithm in which closely related sequences were merged to remove PCR and sequencing errors. CDR3 sequences were aligned to IMGT reference sequences to assign V, D and J gene segments. Each retained sequence needed at least a six-nucleotide match to both a V gene segment and a J gene segment. A rearrangement was called productive if the CDR3 had no stop codons and remained in frame with V and J, and every other rearrangement was called non-productive. Following IMGT convention, CDR3 was defined as the stretch from the second conserved V-encoded cysteine up to the conserved J-encoded phenylalanine. In an earlier analysis of more than 550 of the donors, sequences lacking an unambiguous match to a single V gene segment were excluded. In an earlier analysis of several hundred of the donors, V segments were called functional above 56.7% productive rearrangements and were called segregating when the between-donor standard deviation exceeded 5%. A statistical classification framework was built to diagnose cytomegalovirus status from the catalog of TCR beta chain sequences. In a later analysis, TCR nucleotide sequences were compared against IMGT/GENE-DB human TR gene sequences so that V and J genes could be assigned. Using the TCRdist pipeline, a later analysis assigned CDR3 sequences along with most-parsimonious VDJ recombination scenarios. A later analysis defined each TCR beta chain by its CDR3 amino acid sequence plus V-gene family, and excluded reads lacking a unique V-gene family. As a way to deal with suspected cross-contamination and a sequencing artifact, a later analysis dropped 500 to 700 nucleotide sequences that were highly shared and had low generation probability. A later analysis calculated a clonal expansion index for each public chain from normalized within-repertoire ranks of inferred template counts. A later analysis computed generation probabilities with a VDJ recombination model fitted to out-of-frame rearrangements, and checked the results against IGoR. Hypergeometric tests were used in a later analysis to score TCR-TCR, TCR-HLA and TCR-CMV co-occurrence, with a repertoire-size bias correction applied to the TCR pairs. To estimate false discovery rates, a later analysis permuted the HLA or CMV assignments 20 times. A later analysis grouped co-occurring TCRs with DBSCAN, adding TCRdist sequence similarity when clustering within HLA-allele-positive subsets. Repertoires with fewer than 30,000 or more than 120,000 public chains were left out of co-occurrence clustering, as were four to six repertoires with anomalous nucleotide sharing. This immuneACCESS table, as held by TCRdb, lists in-frame sequences with V and J called but not all clones. Of the missing ones, under half trace to an unresolved V gene in checked studies; the others have no known cause. Clone size and the V and J calls come from that table; the DNA yielded D and trimming. This sample is represented by about 130,000 clones; under 80% of them were singletons. About 4.3% of the sample goes to the ten largest clones.

The cohort was made up of about 670 healthy bone marrow donors. At the time of sampling, all cohort members were nominally healthy, though unrecorded immune exposures were likely present. The donor tested CMV seropositive, placing the donor among the 289 seropositive members of the cohort. Each donor provided a peripheral blood sample, and peripheral blood mononuclear cells were used for TCR beta sequencing. Genomic DNA extraction from the blood cell samples was performed with the Qiagen DNeasy Blood Extraction Kit. This clone occurred once. Its antigen target is currently unknown. Base qualities were left out, and no much larger clone turns up one base away. The source is a man aged 18 to 29 in good health and CMV-seropositive. The sample consisted of PBMCs.

The sequenced DNA: TGTGCCAGCAGCGAGCCTAGCGGGGGATCCCAGTACTTC. Translated, this gives CASSEPSGGSQYF. The chain links TRBV9 with TRBJ2-5, with 10 junctional bases fitting TRBD2. There are 13 amino acids in the CDR3, from cysteine to phenylalanine inclusive. Just CDR3 DNA is preserved here, 39 bases in frame from base 1. The germline V gene provides CDR1 SGDLS and CDR2 YYNGEE. Trimming removed 3 bases from V and 9 bases from J; the gene matches leave 5 bases unexplained.